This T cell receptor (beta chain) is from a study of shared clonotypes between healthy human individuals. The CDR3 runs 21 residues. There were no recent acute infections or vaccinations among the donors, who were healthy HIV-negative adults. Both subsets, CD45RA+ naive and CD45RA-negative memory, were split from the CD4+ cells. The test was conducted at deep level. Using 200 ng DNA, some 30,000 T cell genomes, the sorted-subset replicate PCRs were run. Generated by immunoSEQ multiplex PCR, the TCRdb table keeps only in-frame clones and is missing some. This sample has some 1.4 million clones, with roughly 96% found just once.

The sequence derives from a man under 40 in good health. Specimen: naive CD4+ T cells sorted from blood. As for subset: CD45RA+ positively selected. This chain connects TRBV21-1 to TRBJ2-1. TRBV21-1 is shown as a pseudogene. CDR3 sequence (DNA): TGTGCCAGCAGCAAAGGACCTCAAACAGGTCAGGGACGAACGTTGTACAATGAGCAGTTCTTC. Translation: CASSKGPQTGQGRTLYNEQFF.